In this sample, the clone carrying this T cell receptor beta chain turned up a few times. As yet, its antigen is unknown. The PCR was carried out with 60 Vbeta primers and 13 Jbeta primers. Produced via immunoSEQ multiplex PCR; TCRdb's table is partial and in-frame only. The sample holds fewer than 120,000 clones, around 80% seen once. The data derive from a study of cytomegalovirus exposure and HLA in healthy donors. Healthy bone marrow donors made up the donors. Study conclusions and caveats: Serostatus for CMV was the only available immune exposure information. Analysis performed later showed TCR beta chains linked to HLA being more clonally expanded than equally common others.

The origin of this receptor is a man younger than 45 in good health and CMV-seropositive. Material: PBMCs.

Written as DNA, the CDR3 is TGCAGCGTTACCGGACAGGGTCTTTGGGTGGCAGATACGCAGTATTTT. Translating gives CSVTGQGLWVADTQYF. V is TRBV29-1 and J is TRBJ2-3, with 8 bases identical to TRBD1. CDR1 and CDR2 from the germline V gene are SQVTM and ANQGSEA. Trimming removed 5 bases from V and 4 bases from J; junction bases left unmatched: 14. The CDR3 runs 16 residues.